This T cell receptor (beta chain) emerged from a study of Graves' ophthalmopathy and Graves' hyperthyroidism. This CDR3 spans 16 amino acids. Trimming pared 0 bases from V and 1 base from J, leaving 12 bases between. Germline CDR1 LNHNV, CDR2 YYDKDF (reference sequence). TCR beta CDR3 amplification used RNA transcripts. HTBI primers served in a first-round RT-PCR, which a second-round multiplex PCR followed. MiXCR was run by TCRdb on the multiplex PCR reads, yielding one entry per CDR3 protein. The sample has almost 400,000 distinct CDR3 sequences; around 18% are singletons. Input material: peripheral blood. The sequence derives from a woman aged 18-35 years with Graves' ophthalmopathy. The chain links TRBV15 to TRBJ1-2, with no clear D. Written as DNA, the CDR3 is TGTGCCACCAGCAGAGATCGTAGGCCGATTAACTATGGCTACACCTTC. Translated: CATSRDRRPINYGYTF.